One and the same sample provided the 26 T cell receptor beta chains below, sequenced in a study of shared clonotypes between healthy human individuals. Profiling relied on immunoSEQ multiplex PCR, and the TCRdb table lists in-frame clones only, not all of them. The sample has 2 million to 2.5 million clones, less than 95% seen once; the top ten hold around 0.35%. The sample taken for sequencing was naive CD4+ T cells from PBMCs. Subset: CD45RA+ positively selected. Source of these receptors: a man aged 18 to 29 in good health. Some clones in this sample may be carry-over from other donors' samples.

The chain combines TRBV27 with TRBJ1-3, with D possibly TRBD1 on 5 matching bases. Trimming left V 6 bases short and J 1 base short, with 10 bases between. Germline assignment: CDR1 MNHEY and CDR2 SMNVEV (reference sequence). This CDR3 is 14 amino acids long. The CDR3 region is CASRKGASGNTIYF. For the CDR3, the DNA is TGTGCCAGCAGAAAAGGGGCATCTGGAAACACCATATATTTT.

The chain has TRBV2 and TRBJ2-5; weak D call: TRBD1 (6 bases). Trimming took 0 bases from V and 5 from J, leaving 16 bases between them. Germline CDR1 SNHLY, CDR2 FYNNEI. The CDR3 totals 16 residues. Here the CDR3 reads CASSEAGTLSLETQYF. In DNA form, the CDR3 reads TGTGCCAGCAGTGAAGCGGGGACACTTTCCTTGGAGACCCAGTACTTC.

Note on this clone: Other DNA sequences within the sample encode an identical CDR3. V and J are TRBV18 and TRBJ2-7; D ambiguous. V was clipped by 6 bases and J by 0 bases, with 6 bases between them. Germline CDR1 and CDR2: KGHSH and LQKENI. This CDR3 is 12 amino acids long. The DNA of the CDR3 is TGTGCCAGCTCCACAAGCTCCTACGAGCAGTACTTC. Its protein is CASSTSSYEQYF.

The rearrangement links TRBV10-3 to TRBJ2-1; 9 bases map to TRBD1. With 7 bases clipped from V and 5 bases from J, the junction kept 12 bases outside the gene matches. This CDR3 contains 16 residues. Germline assignment: CDR1 ENHRY and CDR2 SYGVKD. DNA for the CDR3: TGTGCCATCATGAGGGGACAGGGCTTCCAGGACAATGAGCAGTTCTTC. Translation gives CAIMRGQGFQDNEQFF.

The chain couples TRBV2 to TRBJ2-7; 8 bases line up with TRBD1. The trim removed 6 bases at V and 2 bases at J, leaving 6 bases unmatched. Germline loops: CDR1 SNHLY, CDR2 FYNNEI. This CDR3 comprises 14 residues. In DNA, the CDR3 is TGTGCCAGCAGCGGGGACAGGTTAGCCTACGAGCAGTACTTC. This translates into CASSGDRLAYEQYF.

The chain has TRBV28 and TRBJ2-2, with 8 bases matching TRBD2. Trimming removed 7 bases from V and 8 bases from J; junction bases left unmatched: 15. The germline V gene has CDR1 MDHEN and CDR2 SYDVKM. The CDR3 consists of 16 residues. The CDR3 sequence: CASKIPSGGRRGELFF. As DNA, the CDR3 is TGTGCCAGCAAAATTCCTTCGGGGGGGCGCAGAGGGGAGCTGTTTTTT.

The V call is TRBV7-8, the J call TRBJ2-5; D possibly corresponds to TRBD2 (5 bases). Between the trimmed V and J ends, which lost 1 base and 5 bases, there was a span of 17 bases. The CDR3 consists of 16 residues. Germline CDR1 is SGHVS and CDR2 is FQNEAQ. Here the CDR3 reads CASSLVVGELRETQYF. CDR3 DNA sequence: TGTGCCAGCAGCTTAGTCGTGGGAGAGCTCCGGGAGACCCAGTACTTC.

About this clone itself: Other DNA sequences in the sample encode the same CDR3. The V and J genes are TRBV5-1 and TRBJ1-1; 7 bases are shared with TRBD1. Germline V CDR1 and CDR2: SGHRS, YFSETQ. J lost 3 bases, V lost 4 bases, and 3 bases had no gene match. The CDR3 is 13 residues long. The CDR3 reads CASSQTGDTEAFF. In nucleotides, the CDR3 is TGCGCCAGCAGCCAAACAGGGGACACTGAAGCTTTCTTT.

Note on this clone: Distinct nucleotide sequences in the sample also encode this CDR3. The genes are TRBV18 and TRBJ2-2; D is unclear. The ends were cut back, 1 base at V and 2 bases at J, with 2 bases in the middle. The germline V gene encodes CDR1 KGHSH and CDR2 LQKENI. The CDR3 sequence is 13 residues long. Here the CDR3 reads CASSPLNTGELFF. Written as DNA, the CDR3 is TGTGCCAGCTCACCACTTAACACCGGGGAGCTGTTTTTT. The whole variable domain, filled in from reference TRBV18 and TRBJ2-2, reads NAGVMQNPRHLVRRRGQEARLRCSPMKGHSHVYWYRQLPEEGLKFMVYLQKENIIDESGMPKERFSAEFPKEGPSILRIQQVVRGDSAAYFCASSPLNTGELFFGEGSRLTVL.

The rearrangement links TRBV2 to TRBJ2-3; TRBD1 aligns across 10 bases. Germline V CDR1 and CDR2: SNHLY, FYNNEI. This CDR3 has 13 residues. V shed 5 bases and J 14 bases; nucleotides not matched to a gene: 10. The DNA for the CDR3 is TGTGCCAGCAGTCTCACCGGGACAGGGGAAGTGTATTTT. This gives the protein CASSLTGTGEVYF.

This chain joins TRBV28 and TRBJ2-1; 12 nucleotides line up with TRBD2. CDR1 is MDHEN, CDR2 SYDVKM, per germline. J gave up 7 bases and V 6 bases, and 10 bases lay outside the gene matches. The CDR3 is made up of 16 amino acids. For the CDR3, the DNA is TGTGCCAGCAGCCGGACACTGGGACTAGCGGGTAATGAGCAGTTCTTC. Protein: CASSRTLGLAGNEQFF.

Notes on this clone: In the same sample, other DNA sequences code for this CDR3. The rearrangement uses TRBV18 and TRBJ1-4; 9 bases fit TRBD1. This CDR3 has 13 amino acids. Trimming took 3 bases from V and 7 from J; bases not matched to a gene: 0. The V gene's germline CDR1 is KGHSH and CDR2 LQKENI. This chain's CDR3 is CASSPGQGEKLFF. In nucleotides, the CDR3 is TGTGCCAGCTCACCGGGACAGGGTGAAAAACTGTTTTTT.

The rearrangement links TRBV11-2 to TRBJ2-7; TRBD2 aligns across 8 bases. Trimming removed 4 bases from V and 6 bases from J; junction bases left unmatched: 5. Per germline, CDR1 SGHAT and CDR2 FQNNGV. This CDR3 contains 13 residues. The CDR3 DNA reads as TGTGCCAGCAGCTACGGGGGGGATATCGAGCAGTACTTC. The encoded protein is CASSYGGDIEQYF.

The V gene is TRBV19, the J gene TRBJ2-7; 8 nucleotides line up with TRBD2. The CDR3 consists of 15 residues. The J segment lost 6 bases and the V segment lost 4 bases, leaving 11 bases of the junction unmatched. Per the germline V gene, CDR1 is LNHDA and CDR2 is SQIVND (reference sequence). CDR3 nucleotide sequence: TGTGCCAGTAGTACCCTGGCCGCGGGAGGTGGCGAGCAGTACTTC. Its protein product is CASSTLAAGGGEQYF.

This chain connects TRBV21-1 to TRBJ2-6. TRBV21-1 is flagged as a pseudogene. The CDR3 loop spans 15 amino acids. The CDR3 nucleotides are TGTGCCAGCAGCATGGGGGACTCTGGGGCCAACGTCCTGACTTTC. It is translated as CASSMGDSGANVLTF.

This sequence joins TRBV5-6 and TRBJ1-5; possibly TRBD1 for D (5 bases). The germline gives CDR1 SGHDT, CDR2 YYEEEE. This CDR3 has 15 residues. Trimming shortened V by 5 bases and J by 4 bases, and 16 bases separated the two germline ends. CDR3 sequence (DNA): TGTGCCAGCAGTTCTGGCGTTGGGGCTAATCAGCCCCAGCATTTT. Encoded protein: CASSSGVGANQPQHF.

This CDR3 is CAINQGRATEAFF. In nucleotides, the CDR3 is TGTGCCATCAATCAAGGCCGGGCCACTGAAGCTTTCTTT. The V call is TRBV10-3, the J call TRBJ1-1; D unresolved. The CDR3 has 13 residues. V lost 7 bases, J lost 4 bases, and 13 bases lay in between. Germline assignment: CDR1 ENHRY and CDR2 SYGVKD.

The chain uses TRBV4-1 and TRBJ2-6; no definite D call. The CDR3 is made up of 15 amino acids. CDR1 and CDR2 from the germline V gene are MGHRA and YSYEKL. With 0 bases removed from V and 0 bases from J, the gap between germline ends came to 3 bases. CDR3 in amino acids: CASSQDGSGANVLTF. The DNA of the CDR3 is TGCGCCAGCAGCCAAGACGGCTCTGGGGCCAACGTCCTGACTTTC.

For the CDR3, the DNA is TGCGCCAGCAGCTGGACAGGGGCGGAGTCCTACGAGCAGTACTTC. This sequence encodes CASSWTGAESYEQYF. V gene TRBV5-1 combines with J gene TRBJ2-7; 9 nucleotides align to TRBD1. Per germline, CDR1 SGHRS and CDR2 YFSETQ. V dropped 3 bases and J dropped 1; count of bases not matched to a gene: 5. This CDR3 spans 15 amino acids.

The V call is TRBV7-2, the J call TRBJ2-1; no clear D. CDR1 SGHTA and CDR2 FQGNSA come from the germline V gene. This CDR3 comprises 15 residues. Between the trimmed V and J ends, which lost 0 bases and 0 bases, there was a span of 6 bases. This CDR3 is CASSLAMVSYNEQFF. The CDR3 DNA sequence: TGTGCCAGCAGCTTAGCAATGGTCTCCTACAATGAGCAGTTCTTC.

V is TRBV30 and J is TRBJ1-4; 7 positions match TRBD1. Germline V lookup: CDR1 GTSNPN, CDR2 SVGIG (reference sequence). Trimming removed 3 bases from V and 0 bases from J; junction bases left unmatched: 1. The CDR3 contains 14 residues. CDR3 protein: CAWSGTATNEKLFF. The CDR3 DNA is TGTGCCTGGAGCGGGACAGCAACTAATGAAAAACTGTTTTTT.

V is TRBV19 and J is TRBJ2-5; 9 bases line up with TRBD2. The length of the CDR3 is 16 residues. Germline V gives CDR1 LNHDA, CDR2 SQIVND (reference sequence). V shed 3 bases and J 4 bases; nucleotides not matched to a gene: 9. The CDR3 loop is CASSMGPGGRGETQYF. The CDR3 DNA reads as TGTGCCAGTAGTATGGGGCCCGGCGGGAGGGGAGAGACCCAGTACTTC.

V is TRBV28 and J is TRBJ1-5, with 9 bases lining up with TRBD1. Germline values: CDR1 MDHEN, CDR2 SYDVKM. Germline trimming cut 2 bases from V and 7 bases from J; bases unmatched to any gene: 12. CDR3 length equals 17 residues. The CDR3 region has the DNA TGTGCCAGCAGTTTAACTGGCTCGGGACAGGGTGGCCAGCCCCAGCATTTT. This gives the protein CASSLTGSGQGGQPQHF.

V and J are TRBV10-2 and TRBJ1-4, with TRBD1 matching over 7 bases. The CDR3 runs to 15 residues. Looked up from germline, CDR1 is WSHSY and CDR2 is SAAADI. Trimming cost V 6 bases and J 8 bases; bases outside gene matches: 12. For the CDR3, the DNA is TGCGCCAGCAGATGGGGACTACAGGGGAACGAAAAACTGTTTTTT. Protein sequence: CASRWGLQGNEKLFF.

The chain carries TRBV5-1 and TRBJ2-7; D gene ambiguous. CDR3 length: 14 amino acids. The germline V gene encodes CDR1 SGHRS and CDR2 YFSETQ. The V gene lost 1 base and the J gene lost 4 bases, with 12 bases spanning the gap. The CDR3 here is CASSLNVRTYEQYF. The CDR3 bases are TGCGCCAGCAGCTTGAACGTCAGGACGTACGAGCAGTACTTC.

This clone has only one observation. The V and J genes are TRBV28 and TRBJ2-5; 8 nucleotides align to TRBD1. The length of the CDR3 is 15 residues. Trimming at V came to 6 bases and at J to 5 bases, leaving 11 bases not matched to a gene. The germline CDR1 and CDR2 sequences are MDHEN and SYDVKM. CDR3 in amino acids: CASSYLPGDRETQYF. CDR3 in DNA: TGTGCCAGCAGCTATCTCCCAGGGGACAGGGAGACCCAGTACTTC.